These 3 T cell receptor beta chains were sequenced from one sample in a study of CD8 T cells in Susac syndrome. It was with random hexamers that 0.5 to 1 ug RNA was reverse transcribed. TCRdb re-analysed the immunoSEQ multiplex PCR reads in MiXCR, keeping a single row per CDR3 protein. The sample shows 250,000 to 300,000 distinct CDR3 sequences, 89% of them seen only once. The sample was CD8+ T cells from PBMCs. The receptors stem from a human donor with multiple sclerosis.

The V and J genes are TRBV6-1 and TRBJ2-7; D possibly corresponds to TRBD1 (5 bases). Trimming shortened V by 2 bases and J by 2 bases, and 13 bases separated the two germline ends. The germline CDR1 and CDR2 sequences are MNHNS and SASEGT. This CDR3 has 15 residues. CDR3 amino acids: CASSERGTPAYEQYF. CDR3 sequence (DNA): TGTGCCAGCAGTGAAAGGGGCACCCCGGCCTACGAGCAGTACTTC.

The chain recombines TRBV20-1 with TRBJ2-3, with D perhaps matching TRBD1 or TRBD2 (5 bases each). This CDR3 region has 16 residues. V gave up 0 bases and J gave up 7 bases, with 20 bases separating them. CDR1 is DFQATT, CDR2 SNEGSKA, per germline (reference sequence). The CDR3: CSARDGSEGPSNTQYF. The CDR3 coding sequence is TGCAGTGCTAGAGATGGGAGCGAGGGACCTTCAAATACGCAGTATTTT.

This sequence joins TRBV19 and TRBJ1-5, with D unclear. CDR3 length: 13 amino acids. Germline V CDR1 and CDR2: LNHDA, SQIVND (reference sequence). Trimming shortened V by 3 bases and J by 5 bases, and 8 bases separated the two germline ends. CDR3 nucleotides: TGTGCCAGTAGTATTGGTCGGGATCAGCCCCAGCATTTT. It is translated as CASSIGRDQPQHF. The full variable domain, completed using reference TRBV19 and TRBJ1-5, is DGGITQSPKYLFRKEGQNVTLSCEQNLNHDAMYWYRQDPGQGLRLIYYSQIVNDFQKGDIAEGYSVSREKKESFPLTVTSAQKNPTAFYLCASSIGRDQPQHFGDGTRLSIL.